Following are 31 T cell receptor beta chains from one sample sequenced in a study of shared T cell receptors in the human thymus. Sequencing used immunoSEQ multiplex PCR; TCRdb keeps in-frame clones, though not all of them. The sample shows 700,000 to 750,000 clones, 80% to 90% of them seen only once. In addition, the sample was reused for a study of human thymus T cells.

Sequencing was carried out using thymocytes. The receptors shown here come from a girl less than two years old with a congenital heart defect.

J is TRBJ1-1 and V is TRBV5-1; 8 nucleotides line up with TRBD1. The CDR3 consists of 12 residues. CDR1 SGHRS and CDR2 YFSETQ come from the germline V gene. V shed 7 bases and J 1 base; nucleotides not matched to a gene: 0. The CDR3 sequence is CASGTGNTEAFF. CDR3 DNA: TGCGCCAGCGGGACAGGGAACACTGAAGCTTTCTTT.

The chain couples TRBV27 to TRBJ1-6; 9 bases map to TRBD1. The germline V gene has CDR1 MNHEY and CDR2 SMNVEV (reference sequence). The ends lost 5 bases at V and 7 bases at J; junction bases unmatched: 3. This CDR3 spans 14 amino acids. For the CDR3, the DNA is TGTGCCAGCAGTCCCGGGACAGGGAATTCACCCCTCCACTTT. The encoded protein is CASSPGTGNSPLHF.

This rearrangement joins TRBV15 to TRBJ2-1, with TRBD1 matching 8 bases. Germline V gene sequence: CDR1 LNHNV, CDR2 YYDKDF (reference sequence). With 6 bases clipped from V and 3 bases from J, the junction kept 4 bases outside the gene matches. The CDR3 length is 14 residues. The CDR3 protein is CATRSGGSYNEQFF. The CDR3 region has the DNA TGTGCCACCAGATCAGGGGGCAGCTACAATGAGCAGTTCTTC.

This clone has only a few counts. The chain carries TRBV5-1 and TRBJ1-3; D is unclear. The V gene lost 1 base and the J gene lost 1 base, with 24 bases spanning the gap. The CDR3 has 20 amino acids. The germline gives CDR1 SGHRS, CDR2 YFSETQ. CDR3 sequence (DNA): TGCGCCAGCAGCTTGTTTGGGCGAATAAACCCCCAGGCGTCTGGAAACACCATATATTTT. This encodes CASSLFGRINPQASGNTIYF.

This chain links TRBV7-2 with TRBJ2-3; 7 bases fit TRBD1. CDR3 size: 15 residues. Looked up from germline, CDR1 is SGHTA and CDR2 is FQGNSA. V shed 3 bases and J 2 bases; nucleotides not matched to a gene: 5. The CDR3 region has the DNA TGTGCCAGCAGCTTCGGACAGGAGGCCACAGATACGCAGTATTTT. Residues: CASSFGQEATDTQYF.

The chain carries TRBV5-6 and TRBJ1-2, with D hard to call. Germline loops: CDR1 SGHDT, CDR2 YYEEEE. The CDR3 has 16 amino acids. With 5 bases removed from V and 7 bases from J, the gap between germline ends came to 24 bases. The CDR3 DNA reads TGTGCCAGCAGATTATGGTGGAGTGCGGAGTTCTGTGGCTACACCTTC. Translation gives CASRLWWSAEFCGYTF.

The chain is built from TRBV5-1 and TRBJ2-7; 7 nucleotides match TRBD1. CDR3 length: 16 amino acids. V was pared by 4 bases and J by 3 bases, with 13 bases of the junction left unmatched. Germline V gene data show CDR1 as SGHRS and CDR2 as YFSETQ. The CDR3 is CASSINGTDIDYEQYF. Written as DNA, the CDR3 is TGCGCCAGCAGCATAAATGGGACAGATATAGACTACGAGCAGTACTTC.

The rearrangement joins TRBV11-2 to TRBJ2-2; TRBD1 might be the D (6 bases). The CDR3 covers 13 residues. Between the trimmed V and J ends, which lost 5 bases and 6 bases, there was a span of 10 bases. Germline lookup yields CDR1 SGHAT and CDR2 FQNNGV. The CDR3 loop is CASSPGTSGELFF. Here the CDR3 DNA reads TGTGCCAGCAGCCCAGGGACATCCGGGGAGCTGTTTTTT.

The CDR3 DNA reads TGTGCCAGCAGTTTGACCCACAGGGAGCGGCGCGATCAGCCCCAGCATTTT. The encoded protein is CASSLTHRERRDQPQHF. The V call is TRBV28, the J call TRBJ1-5; D might be TRBD1 (6 bases). Trimming took off 3 bases at V and 5 bases at J, with 20 bases between the two ends. Germline CDR1 is MDHEN and CDR2 is SYDVKM. This CDR3 is 17 amino acids long.

The chain carries TRBV6-6 and TRBJ1-2; D not resolved. The CDR3 totals 16 residues. Per germline, CDR1 MNHNY and CDR2 SVGAGI (reference sequence). Between the trimmed V and J ends, which lost 2 bases and 5 bases, there was a span of 18 bases. Here the CDR3 DNA reads TGTGCCAGCAGTTACCGTCAACCGACAACCTCTTATGGCTACACCTTC. This gives the protein CASSYRQPTTSYGYTF.

The chain combines TRBV4-2 with TRBJ1-2; 10 bases line up with TRBD1. The CDR3 has 16 amino acids. Per germline, CDR1 LGHNA and CDR2 YNFKEQ. The ends lost 0 bases at V and 8 bases at J; junction bases unmatched: 9. The CDR3 DNA sequence: TGTGCCAGCAGCCAAGATAAGAGACAGGGGGCGTTCGGCTACACCTTC. This sequence encodes CASSQDKRQGAFGYTF.

The chain uses TRBV7-6 and TRBJ1-1, with 7 bases matching TRBD1. J was trimmed by 3 bases and V by 2 bases; bases with no gene match: 18. Germline values: CDR1 SGHVS, CDR2 FNYEAQ. This CDR3 has 19 amino acids. CDR3 DNA sequence: TGTGCCAGCAGCTTAAGGTTTCCTGACAGGGAGGATTGGGACACTGAAGCTTTCTTT. It specifies CASSLRFPDREDWDTEAFF.

The chain joins TRBV9 to TRBJ2-2; 13 bases align to TRBD2. J was trimmed by 8 bases and V by 4 bases; bases with no gene match: 8. Looked up from germline, CDR1 is SGDLS and CDR2 is YYNGEE. The CDR3 is 16 residues long. Written as DNA, the CDR3 is TGTGCCAGCAGCCGCATGACTAGCGGGGGGCTAGGGGAGCTGTTTTTT. It is translated as CASSRMTSGGLGELFF.

The genes are TRBV9 and TRBJ2-1; D is possibly TRBD1 (5 bases). The ends were cut back, 0 bases at V and 8 bases at J, with 18 bases in the middle. Per the germline V gene, CDR1 is SGDLS and CDR2 is YYNGEE. The CDR3 is made up of 16 amino acids. CDR3 sequence reads: CASSVVDSRSSHEQFF. Written as DNA, the CDR3 is TGTGCCAGCAGCGTAGTAGACAGTAGGAGTTCGCATGAGCAGTTCTTC.

This chain uses TRBV18 with TRBJ1-2; 9 nucleotides agree with TRBD1. Germline CDR1 and CDR2: KGHSH and LQKENI. With V trimmed by 3 bases and J by 3 bases, 8 bases remained unmatched. This CDR3 is 16 amino acids long. CDR3: CASSPLRTGEDYGYTF. CDR3 nucleotide sequence: TGTGCCAGCTCACCCTTGAGGACAGGGGAAGACTATGGCTACACCTTC.

This clone was seen once. Other DNA sequences in the same sample also yield this CDR3. The gene calls are TRBV6-5 and TRBJ2-1, with TRBD2 matching over 9 bases. Germline V lookup: CDR1 MNHEY, CDR2 SVGAGI. CDR3 size: 15 residues. The junction had 5 bases not matched to a gene; V was cut back by 6 bases and J by 2 bases. CDR3 DNA: TGTGCCAGCAGCCTCGCGGGGGGGGCCTACAATGAGCAGTTCTTC. This gives the protein CASSLAGGAYNEQFF.

V and J are TRBV5-8 and TRBJ2-3; perhaps TRBD1 as D (5 bases). Germline V CDR1 and CDR2: SGHTS, YDEGEE. This CDR3 spans 14 amino acids. V dropped 10 bases and J dropped 2 bases, with 17 bases sitting between them. The CDR3 region is CAWGEQGNTDTQYF. The CDR3 DNA is TGTGCCTGGGGCGAGCAGGGTAACACAGATACGCAGTATTTT. The full variable domain, completed using reference TRBV5-8 and TRBJ2-3, is EAGVTQSPTHLIKTRGQQATLRCSPISGHTSVYWYQQALGLGLQFLLWYDEGEERNRGNFPPRFSGRQFPNYSSELNVNALELEDSALYLCAWGEQGNTDTQYFGPGTRLTVL.

The V and J genes are TRBV14 and TRBJ2-7; tentative D call: TRBD1 (5 bases). Between the trimmed V and J ends, which lost 2 bases and 5 bases, there was a span of 22 bases. Germline assignment: CDR1 SGHDN and CDR2 FVKESK. The CDR3 has 17 residues. In nucleotides, the CDR3 is TGTGCCAGCAGCCAATTTGGGAACAGGACCATACCCAACGAGCAGTACTTC. Amino acids: CASSQFGNRTIPNEQYF.

The chain uses TRBV15 and TRBJ1-5; 9 bases match TRBD1. CDR1 and CDR2 from the germline V gene are LNHNV and YYDKDF (reference sequence). Unmatched junction bases numbered 7, after V lost 7 bases and J lost 0 bases. The CDR3 extends over 16 amino acids. In DNA, the CDR3 is TGTGCCACCACTCCGGGACAGGGAAATAGCAATCAGCCCCAGCATTTT. Translating gives CATTPGQGNSNQPQHF.

With regard to this clone: The same CDR3 can be traced to other DNA sequences in this sample. The chain uses TRBV19 and TRBJ1-4; D is possibly TRBD1 (5 bases). Germline CDR1 and CDR2: LNHDA and SQIVND (reference sequence). This CDR3 is 13 amino acids long. V was pared by 6 bases and J by 5 bases, with 10 bases between. The CDR3 DNA follows: TGTGCCAGTAGGGGGGGTACGAATGAAAAACTGTTTTTT. Amino acids: CASRGGTNEKLFF.

The rearrangement uses TRBV5-6 and TRBJ1-2, with TRBD1 matching over 7 bases. The V segment lost 4 bases and the J segment 3 bases; nucleotides outside the gene matches: 6. CDR3 length equals 14 residues. Germline assignment: CDR1 SGHDT and CDR2 YYEEEE. CDR3 sequence reads: CASSVPTGDYGYTF. For the CDR3, the DNA is TGTGCCAGCAGCGTACCTACAGGGGACTATGGCTACACCTTC.

The V gene is TRBV6-1, the J gene TRBJ2-3; D possibly corresponds to TRBD1 (5 bases). The CDR3 loop spans 15 amino acids. V lost 7 bases, J lost 0 bases, and 14 bases lay in between. Germline CDR1 and CDR2: MNHNS and SASEGT. The CDR3 nucleotides are TGTGCCAGCATTCCCGCGACAGTTAGCACAGATACGCAGTATTTT. Translating gives CASIPATVSTDTQYF.

Points on this clone: The junction departs from the called germline gene at one end, perhaps through a read error. The sample carries other DNA sequences with the same CDR3. The chain links TRBV9 to TRBJ2-7; maybe TRBD2 (6 bases). CDR1 and CDR2 from the germline V gene are SGDLS and YYNGEE. CDR3 length: 13 amino acids. The CDR3: CASSIGLTYEQYF. CDR3 bases: TGTGCCAGCAGCATCGGACTAACCTATGAGCAGTACTTC.

The chain recombines TRBV6-5 with TRBJ1-2; 9 positions match TRBD1. Germline CDR1 MNHEY, CDR2 SVGAGI. Germline trimming cut 6 bases from V and 5 bases from J; bases unmatched to any gene: 10. The CDR3 loop spans 15 amino acids. This CDR3 is CASSPGTGFWYGYTF. CDR3 sequence (DNA): TGTGCCAGCAGCCCCGGGACAGGGTTTTGGTATGGCTACACCTTC.

The chain employs TRBV27 and TRBJ1-6; D remains ambiguous. Trimming stripped 2 bases from V and 9 bases from J, with 8 bases between. The germline CDR1 and CDR2 sequences are MNHEY and SMNVEV (reference sequence). The CDR3 covers 13 residues. The CDR3 region is CASSLGSSSPLHF. The CDR3, as DNA: TGTGCCAGCAGTTTAGGCAGTTCTTCACCCCTCCACTTT.

The genes are TRBV5-1 and TRBJ1-1; D is unclear. The ends were cut back, 2 bases at V and 5 bases at J, with 7 bases in the middle. Germline loops: CDR1 SGHRS, CDR2 YFSETQ. The CDR3 is 12 amino acids. CDR3 protein: CASSFIGTEAFF. CDR3 DNA sequence: TGCGCCAGCAGCTTTATCGGGACTGAAGCTTTCTTT.

The J gene is TRBJ1-1, the V gene TRBV4-3; 9 positions match TRBD1. After removal of 3 bases from V and 4 bases from J, the junction contained 21 bases not matched to a gene. Germline V lookup: CDR1 LGHNA, CDR2 YSLEER. This CDR3 has 20 residues. CDR3 residues: CASSQARCGGDRVWCTEAFF. In nucleotides, the CDR3 is TGCGCCAGCAGCCAGGCAAGGTGTGGGGGGGACAGGGTTTGGTGCACTGAAGCTTTCTTT.

The sample holds a few counts of this clone. In DNA form, the CDR3 reads TGTGCCAGCAGCTTAGCGCGCAGGGTGGAATACCAAGAGACCCAGTACTTC. Translation gives CASSLARRVEYQETQYF. The chain has TRBV7-6 and TRBJ2-5, with TRBD1 as a possible D gene (5 bases). V lost 0 bases and J 0 bases, leaving 14 bases between the germline ends. The germline CDR1 and CDR2 sequences are SGHVS and FNYEAQ. The CDR3 covers 17 residues.

The chain couples TRBV5-1 to TRBJ1-4, with D uncertain. CDR3 length: 16 residues. Germline CDR1 SGHRS, CDR2 YFSETQ. V was trimmed by 4 bases and J by 4 bases, leaving 17 bases between them. CDR3 residues: CASSPGWWRSNEKLFF. The CDR3 DNA reads TGCGCCAGCAGCCCCGGTTGGTGGCGGAGTAATGAAAAACTGTTTTTT.

The genes are TRBV11-3 and TRBJ2-1; 8 nucleotides line up with TRBD1. From germline, CDR1 is SGHNT and CDR2 YENEEA. Trimming took 2 bases from V and 10 from J; bases not matched to a gene: 13. The CDR3 is made up of 16 amino acids. The CDR3 sequence is CASSLCPTAGGGEQFF. CDR3 bases: TGTGCCAGCAGCTTATGCCCGACCGCAGGGGGCGGCGAGCAGTTCTTC. The whole variable domain, filled in from reference TRBV11-3 and TRBJ2-1, reads EAGVVQSPRYKIIEKKQPVAFWCNPISGHNTLYWYLQNLGQGPELLIRYENEEAVDDSQLPKDRFSAERLKGVDSTLKIQPAELGDSAVYLCASSLCPTAGGGEQFFGPGTRLTVL.

The chain carries TRBV28 and TRBJ2-4, with D tentatively TRBD1 (8 bases). Looked up from germline, CDR1 is MDHEN and CDR2 is SYDVKM. V lost 3 bases and J 7 bases, leaving 22 bases between the germline ends. The CDR3 totals 17 residues. CDR3 amino acids: CASSFPRGAGTGNIQYF. The CDR3 coding sequence is TGTGCCAGCAGTTTTCCTCGGGGGGCCGGGACAGGTAACATTCAGTACTTC.